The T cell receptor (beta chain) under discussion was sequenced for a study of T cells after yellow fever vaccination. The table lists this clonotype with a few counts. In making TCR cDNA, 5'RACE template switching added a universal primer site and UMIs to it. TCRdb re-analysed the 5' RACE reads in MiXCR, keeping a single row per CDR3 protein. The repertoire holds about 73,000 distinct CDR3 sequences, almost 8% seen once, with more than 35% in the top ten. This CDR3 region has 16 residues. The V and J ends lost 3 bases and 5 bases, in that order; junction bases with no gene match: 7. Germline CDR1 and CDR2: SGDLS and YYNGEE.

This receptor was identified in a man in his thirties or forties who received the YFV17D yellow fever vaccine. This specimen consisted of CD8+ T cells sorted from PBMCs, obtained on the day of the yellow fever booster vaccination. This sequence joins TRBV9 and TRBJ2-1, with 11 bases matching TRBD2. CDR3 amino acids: CASSAPLAGGNNEQFF. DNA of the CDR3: TGTGCCAGCAGCGCCCCATTAGCGGGGGGGAACAATGAGCAGTTCTTC. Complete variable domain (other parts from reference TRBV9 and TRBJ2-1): DSGVTQTPKHLITATGQRVTLRCSPRSGDLSVYWYQQSLDQGLQFLIQYYNGEERAKGNILERFSAQQFPDLHSELNLSSLELGDSALYFCASSAPLAGGNNEQFFGPGTRLTVL.